This TCR beta chain was sequenced during a study of blood T cell repertoires in COVID-19. Overall study: Sample material is recorded as cDNA or gDNA derived from T cells, B-cell-depleted T cells, or PBMCs.

The CDR3 runs to 14 residues. Germline trimming cut 3 bases from V and 4 bases from J; bases unmatched to any gene: 2. Germline values: CDR1 SNHLY, CDR2 FYNNEI. In the source study's methods: Amplifying reference gene primers gave estimates of nucleated cell counts. Assay: immunoSEQ multiplex PCR; the TCRdb copy retains only in-frame clones and omits some. The V and J calls and clone size are taken from that table; D and trimming were inferred from the DNA. The table records roughly 160,000 clones, 70% to 90% of them present only once. Sequenced input: peripheral blood. This sequence originates from a man older than 75 with COVID-19, enrolled during active disease. The gene calls are TRBV2 and TRBJ2-3, with 9 bases that match TRBD1. This CDR3 is CASSETGGADTQYF. The CDR3 DNA reads as TGTGCCAGCAGTGAGACAGGGGGGGCAGATACGCAGTATTTT.